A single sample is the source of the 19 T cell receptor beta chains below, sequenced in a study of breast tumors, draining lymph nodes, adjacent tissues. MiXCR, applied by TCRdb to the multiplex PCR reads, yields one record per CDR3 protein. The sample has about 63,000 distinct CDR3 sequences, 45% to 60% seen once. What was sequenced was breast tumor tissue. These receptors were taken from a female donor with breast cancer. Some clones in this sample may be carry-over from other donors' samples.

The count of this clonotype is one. CDR3: CSGGTHSYEQYF. DNA of the CDR3: TGCAGCGGAGGGACCCACTCCTACGAGCAGTACTTC. This chain links TRBV29-1 with TRBJ2-7, with D possibly being TRBD1 or TRBD2 (5 bases each). This CDR3 comprises 12 residues. V was shortened by 7 bases and J by 0 bases, with 10 bases between the two germline ends. Germline CDR1 is SQVTM and CDR2 is ANQGSEA.

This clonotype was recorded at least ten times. CDR3 sequence reads: CASSPGLEQFF. CDR3 nucleotide sequence: TGTGCCAGCTCACCCGGACTAGAGCAGTTCTTC. V is TRBV18 and J is TRBJ2-1; maybe TRBD2 (6 bases). CDR3 length: 11 amino acids. The germline CDR1 and CDR2 sequences are KGHSH and LQKENI. The V and J ends lost 3 bases and 10 bases respectively, with 7 bases between them.

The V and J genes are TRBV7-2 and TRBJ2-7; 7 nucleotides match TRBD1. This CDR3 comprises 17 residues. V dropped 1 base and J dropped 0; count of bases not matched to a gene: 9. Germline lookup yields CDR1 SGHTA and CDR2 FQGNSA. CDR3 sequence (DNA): TGTGCCAGCAGCTTAGTCCAGTCCGGGACAGTCTCCTACGAGCAGTACTTC. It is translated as CASSLVQSGTVSYEQYF.

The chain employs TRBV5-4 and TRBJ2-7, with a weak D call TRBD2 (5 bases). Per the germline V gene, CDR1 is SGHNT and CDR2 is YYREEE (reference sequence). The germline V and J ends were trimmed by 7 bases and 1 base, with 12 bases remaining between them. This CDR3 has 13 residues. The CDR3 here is CASSIPGSYEQYF. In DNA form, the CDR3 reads TGTGCCAGCTCAATCCCGGGATCCTACGAGCAGTACTTC.

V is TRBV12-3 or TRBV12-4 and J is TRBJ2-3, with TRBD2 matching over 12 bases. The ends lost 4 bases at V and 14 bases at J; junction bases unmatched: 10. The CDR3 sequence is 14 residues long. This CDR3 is CASSSPTSGGPWYF. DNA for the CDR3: TGTGCCAGCAGTTCCCCGACTAGCGGGGGCCCTTGGTATTTT.

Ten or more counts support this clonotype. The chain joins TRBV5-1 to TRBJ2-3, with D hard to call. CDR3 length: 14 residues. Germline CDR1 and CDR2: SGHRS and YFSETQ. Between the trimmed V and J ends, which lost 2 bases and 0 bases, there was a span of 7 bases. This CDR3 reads CASSLSGSTDTQYF. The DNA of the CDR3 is TGCGCCAGCAGCTTATCCGGCAGCACAGATACGCAGTATTTT.

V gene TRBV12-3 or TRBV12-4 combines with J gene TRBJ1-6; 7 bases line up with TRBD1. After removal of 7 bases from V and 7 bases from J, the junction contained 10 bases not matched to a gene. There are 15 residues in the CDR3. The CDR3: CASTAGGSDNSPLHF. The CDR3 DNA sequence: TGTGCCAGCACCGCAGGGGGGTCGGACAATTCACCCCTCCACTTT.

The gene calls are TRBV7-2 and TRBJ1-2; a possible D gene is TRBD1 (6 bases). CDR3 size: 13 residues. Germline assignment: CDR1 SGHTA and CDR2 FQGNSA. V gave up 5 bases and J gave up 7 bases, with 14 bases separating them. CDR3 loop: CASSPSGDRGYTF. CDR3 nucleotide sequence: TGTGCCAGCAGCCCATCAGGGGATCGTGGCTACACCTTC. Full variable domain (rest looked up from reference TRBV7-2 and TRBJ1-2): GAGVSQSPSNKVTEKGKDVELRCDPISGHTALYWYRQSLGQGLEFLIYFQGNSAPDKSGLPSDRFSAERTGGSVSTLTIQRTQQEDSAVYLCASSPSGDRGYTFGSGTRLTVV.

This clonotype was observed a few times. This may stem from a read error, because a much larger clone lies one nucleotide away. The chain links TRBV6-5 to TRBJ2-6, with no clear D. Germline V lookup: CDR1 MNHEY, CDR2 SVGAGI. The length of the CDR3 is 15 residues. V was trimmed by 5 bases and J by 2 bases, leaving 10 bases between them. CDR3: CASSHIIPGANVLTF. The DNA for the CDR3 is TGTGCCAGCAGTCACATAATCCCTGGGGCCAACGTCCTGACTTTC.

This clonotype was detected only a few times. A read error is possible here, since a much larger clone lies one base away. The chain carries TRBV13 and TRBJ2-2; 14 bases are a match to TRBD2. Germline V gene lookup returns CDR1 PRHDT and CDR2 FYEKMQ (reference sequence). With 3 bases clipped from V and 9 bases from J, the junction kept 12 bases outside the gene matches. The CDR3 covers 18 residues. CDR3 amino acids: CASSFLPRLAGGMRELFF. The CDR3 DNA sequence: TGTGCCAGCAGCTTTCTCCCTCGACTAGCGGGAGGGATGCGGGAGCTGTTTTTT.

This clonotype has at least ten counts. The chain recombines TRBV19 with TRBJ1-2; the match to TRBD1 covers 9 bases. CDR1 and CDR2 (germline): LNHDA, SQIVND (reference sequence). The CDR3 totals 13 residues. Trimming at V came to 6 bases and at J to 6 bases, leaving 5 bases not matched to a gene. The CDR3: CASRIDRGNGYTF. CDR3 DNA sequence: TGTGCCAGTAGGATTGACAGGGGGAATGGCTACACCTTC.

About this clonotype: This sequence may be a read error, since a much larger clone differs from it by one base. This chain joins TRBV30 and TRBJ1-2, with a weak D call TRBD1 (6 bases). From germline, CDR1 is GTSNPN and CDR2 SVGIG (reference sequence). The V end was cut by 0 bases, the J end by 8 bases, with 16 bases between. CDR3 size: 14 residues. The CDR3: CAWSVETGVQGYTF. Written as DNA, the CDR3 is TGTGCCTGGAGTGTCGAGACAGGCGTACAGGGCTACACCTTC.

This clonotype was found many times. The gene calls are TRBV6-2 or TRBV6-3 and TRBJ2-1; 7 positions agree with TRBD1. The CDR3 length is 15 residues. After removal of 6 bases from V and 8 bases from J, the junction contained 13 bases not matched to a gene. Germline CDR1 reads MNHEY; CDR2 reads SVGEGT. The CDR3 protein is CASSYPRTGSDEQFF. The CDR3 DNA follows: TGTGCCAGCAGCTACCCCCGGACAGGCTCGGATGAGCAGTTCTTC.

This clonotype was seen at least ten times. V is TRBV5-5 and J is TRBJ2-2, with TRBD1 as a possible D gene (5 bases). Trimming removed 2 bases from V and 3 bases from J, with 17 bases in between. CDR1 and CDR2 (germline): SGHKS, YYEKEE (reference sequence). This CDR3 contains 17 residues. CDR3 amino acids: CASSFKKFGQDTGELFF. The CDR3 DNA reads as TGTGCCAGCAGCTTCAAGAAGTTTGGACAAGACACCGGGGAGCTGTTTTTT.

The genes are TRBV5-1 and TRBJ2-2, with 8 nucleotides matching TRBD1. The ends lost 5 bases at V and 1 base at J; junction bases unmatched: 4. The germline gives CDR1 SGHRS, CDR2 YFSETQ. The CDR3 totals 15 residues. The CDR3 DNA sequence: TGCGCCAGCAGACCTGGGACAGGGAACACCGGGGAGCTGTTTTTT. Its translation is CASRPGTGNTGELFF.

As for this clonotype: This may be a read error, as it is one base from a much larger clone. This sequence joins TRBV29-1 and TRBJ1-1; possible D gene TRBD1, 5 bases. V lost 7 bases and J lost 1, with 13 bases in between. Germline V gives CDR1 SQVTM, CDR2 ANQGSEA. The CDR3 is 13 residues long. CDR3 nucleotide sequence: TGCAGCGGTGACCACGGGACGAACACTGAAGCTTTCTTT. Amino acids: CSGDHGTNTEAFF.

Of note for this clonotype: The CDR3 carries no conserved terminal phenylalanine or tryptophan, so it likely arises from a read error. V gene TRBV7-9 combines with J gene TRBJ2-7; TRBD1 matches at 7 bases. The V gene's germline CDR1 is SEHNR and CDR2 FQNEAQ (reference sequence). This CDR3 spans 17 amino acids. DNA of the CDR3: TGTGCCAGCAGCCCCATCGGCGGACAGGAGCTTTCCTACCAGCAGTACTAC. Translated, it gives CASSPIGGQELSYQQYY.

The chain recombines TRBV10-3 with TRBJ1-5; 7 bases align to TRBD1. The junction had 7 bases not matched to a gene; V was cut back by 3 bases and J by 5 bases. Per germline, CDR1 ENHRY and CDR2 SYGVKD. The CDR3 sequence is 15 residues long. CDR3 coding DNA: TGTGCCATCAGTGAAGGCAGGGGGATAGATCAGCCCCAGCATTTT. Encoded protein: CAISEGRGIDQPQHF.

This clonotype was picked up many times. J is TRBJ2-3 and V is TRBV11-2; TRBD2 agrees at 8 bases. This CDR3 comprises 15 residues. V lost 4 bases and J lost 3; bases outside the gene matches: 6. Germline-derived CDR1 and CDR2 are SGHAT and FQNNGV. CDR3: CASSSRGGWTDTQYF. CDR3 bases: TGTGCCAGCAGCTCCCGGGGGGGGTGGACAGATACGCAGTATTTT.